Following are 5 T cell receptor beta chains from one sample sequenced in a study of T cells in Graves' hyperthyroidism and ophthalmopathy. TCR beta CDR3 sequences were amplified from RNA transcripts. In the first-round RT-PCR of the TCR CDR3, the HTBI primer set was used. From the multiplex PCR reads, TCRdb called clonotypes with MiXCR, one entry per CDR3 protein. Here the sample spans fewer than 650,000 distinct CDR3 sequences, 40% to 55% being singletons. The sequenced sample was peripheral blood or thyroid tissue (not recorded which). These receptor sequences come from an adult woman with Graves' disease, either hyperthyroidism or ophthalmopathy (not recorded which).

This clonotype was detected once. This rearrangement joins TRBV20-1 to TRBJ1-6; 7 bases map to TRBD1. With V trimmed by 7 bases and J by 8 bases, 11 bases remained unmatched. This CDR3 contains 14 residues. The germline gives CDR1 DFQATT, CDR2 SNEGSKA (reference sequence). The DNA of the CDR3 is TGCAGTGTCCACGACAGGGCGTCGGATTCACCCCTCCACTTT. Protein product: CSVHDRASDSPLHF.

The table lists this clonotype with many counts. The V and J genes are TRBV3-1 and TRBJ2-5; D remains unclear. Germline loops: CDR1 LGHDT, CDR2 YNNKEL (reference sequence). This CDR3 is 12 amino acids long. V was shortened by 3 bases and J by 5 bases, with 7 bases between the two germline ends. The CDR3 DNA is TGTGCCAGCAGCCATGGACGGGAGACCCAGTACTTC. Protein product: CASSHGRETQYF.

The chain is built from TRBV2 and TRBJ2-1; D unresolved. The V gene's germline CDR1 is SNHLY and CDR2 FYNNEI. This CDR3 spans 14 amino acids. V lost 6 bases, J lost 9 bases, and 18 bases lay in between. This CDR3 reads CASRMAQVASEQFF. The CDR3 DNA reads TGTGCCAGCAGGATGGCGCAGGTGGCTAGTGAGCAGTTCTTC.

This clonotype was seen only once. An end of the junction differs from the germline gene, which may be a read error. This sequence joins TRBV9 and TRBJ2-7, with unresolved D. Germline CDR1 and CDR2: SGDLS and YYNGEE. The CDR3 sequence is 15 residues long. CDR3 sequence: CASSNPRSISYEQYF. The CDR3 DNA reads TGCGCCAGCAGCAACCCGAGAAGCATCTCCTACGAGCAGTACTTC. The full variable domain, with the rest looked up from reference TRBV9 and TRBJ2-7, is DSGVTQTPKHLITATGQRVTLRCSPRSGDLSVYWYQQSLDQGLQFLIQYYNGEERAKGNILERFSAQQFPDLHSELNLSSLELGDSALYFCASSNPRSISYEQYFGPGTRLTVT.

This clonotype was detected once. V gene TRBV10-3 combines with J gene TRBJ2-2, with TRBD2 as a possible D gene (5 bases). The CDR3 has 17 residues. CDR1 is ENHRY and CDR2 is SYGVKD in the germline V gene. V shed 1 base and J shed 4 bases, with 16 bases lying between them. The CDR3 here is CAISEFGVAQTTGELFF. CDR3 in DNA: TGTGCCATCAGTGAGTTTGGGGTAGCGCAAACCACCGGGGAGCTGTTTTTT.